The source of this T cell receptor (beta chain) is a study of T cell responses to AZD1222 COVID-19 vaccine. Measured with immunoSEQ multiplex PCR; TCRdb has only the in-frame clones, and not every one. The sample holds over 85,000 clones; approximately 94% are singletons and the top ten take about 3%. From germline, CDR1 is SNHLY and CDR2 FYNNEI. Trimming shortened V by 4 bases and J by 2 bases, and 10 bases separated the two germline ends. This CDR3 has 14 residues. The sample here was peripheral blood, taken 28 days after the second AZD1222 dose. This clonotype originated in an adult who received the AZD1222 COVID-19 vaccine. The chain joins TRBV2 to TRBJ2-3; D uncertain. The CDR3 sequence is CASSARAPTDTQYF. The CDR3 DNA reads as TGTGCCAGCAGTGCACGGGCGCCCACAGATACGCAGTATTTT.